Following are 29 T cell receptor beta chains from one sample sequenced in a study of blood T cells in healthy people across ages. It was with a sample-barcoded 5' primer and a J-beta primer mix that a second PCR of roughly 6 to 12 cycles was run. TCRdb reprocessed the 5' RACE reads via MiXCR and lists one record per CDR3 protein. The top ten hold around 21% of the sample, which has about 970,000 distinct CDR3 sequences, roughly 51% seen once. Source material: blood. These receptors all stem from a woman in her sixties in good health.

This chain connects TRBV15 to TRBJ2-3, with TRBD2 identical over 7 bases. With V trimmed by 5 bases and J by 2 bases, 7 bases remained unmatched. CDR1 LNHNV and CDR2 YYDKDF come from the germline V gene (reference sequence). The CDR3 is 15 residues long. The CDR3 spells CATSPGTINTDTQYF. In DNA, the CDR3 is TGTGCCACCAGCCCGGGGACTATCAACACAGATACGCAGTATTTT.

The J gene is TRBJ2-7, the V gene TRBV7-6; TRBD2 agrees at 8 bases. V gave up 5 bases and J gave up 0 bases; unmatched junction bases: 3. In germline, CDR1 is SGHVS, CDR2 FNYEAQ. This CDR3 has 14 amino acids. The CDR3: CASSESGSSYEQYF. The DNA for the CDR3 is TGTGCCAGCAGCGAAAGCGGGAGCTCCTACGAGCAGTACTTC.

The CDR3, as DNA: TGTGCCAGCAGCTTAAATATACTAACGGGCGAGCAGTACTTC. It is translated as CASSLNILTGEQYF. J is TRBJ2-7 and V is TRBV11-2; D not certain. V lost 2 bases, J lost 6 bases, and 14 bases lay in between. Germline CDR1 and CDR2: SGHAT and FQNNGV. The CDR3 loop spans 14 amino acids.

This rearrangement joins TRBV6-5 to TRBJ2-5, with D possibly matching TRBD1 (7 bases). CDR3 length: 12 amino acids. Trimming removed 6 bases at V and 8 bases at J, with 13 bases between. CDR1 is MNHEY and CDR2 is SVGAGI in the germline V gene. The CDR3 region is CASRFQGGTQYF. The CDR3 DNA reads as TGTGCCAGCAGATTCCAGGGGGGAACCCAGTACTTC.

The CDR3 region is CASNLSGTGLQETQYF. The DNA for the CDR3 is TGTGCCAGCAACCTGTCCGGGACAGGGCTGCAAGAGACCCAGTACTTC. This sequence joins TRBV28 and TRBJ2-5, with 9 bases aligning to TRBD1. J was trimmed by 2 bases and V by 7 bases; bases with no gene match: 11. Germline lookup yields CDR1 MDHEN and CDR2 SYDVKM. The CDR3 has 16 amino acids.

V gene TRBV11-2 combines with J gene TRBJ1-1; tentatively, D is TRBD1 (5 bases). Germline V gene data show CDR1 as SGHAT and CDR2 as FQNNGV. The CDR3 is made up of 15 amino acids. Between the trimmed V and J ends, which lost 4 bases and 0 bases, there was a span of 12 bases. The CDR3 here is CASSYRQYMNTEAFF. CDR3 nucleotides: TGTGCCAGCAGCTATAGACAGTATATGAACACTGAAGCTTTCTTT.

The chain is built from TRBV5-6 and TRBJ2-1; possible D gene TRBD1, 5 bases. The germline V gene has CDR1 SGHDT and CDR2 YYEEEE. This CDR3 contains 13 residues. V was clipped by 3 bases and J by 8 bases, with 12 bases between them. CDR3 sequence (DNA): TGTGCCAGCAGCTGGGCAGGGAACCATGAGCAGTTCTTC. Its protein product is CASSWAGNHEQFF.

This clonotype is a singleton in its sample. The genes are TRBV10-3 and TRBJ2-4; 13 nucleotides agree with TRBD2. The J call may not be correct, given that the DNA end is closer to TRBJ2-7. The CDR3 sequence is 15 residues long. CDR1 and CDR2 (germline): ENHRY, SYGVKD. This CDR3 is CAIRAGLAGDYEQYF. In nucleotides, the CDR3 is TGTGCCATCAGAGCCGGACTAGCGGGAGACTACGAGCAGTACTTC.

The chain links TRBV29-1 to TRBJ2-1; D might be TRBD1 (6 bases). Trimming stripped 2 bases from V and 4 bases from J, with 15 bases between. There are 15 residues in the CDR3. Germline lookup yields CDR1 SQVTM and CDR2 ANQGSEA. As DNA, the CDR3 is TGCAGCGTTGAACAAACAGGGCTAATATACAATGAGCAGTTCTTC. Its translation is CSVEQTGLIYNEQFF.

The table lists this clonotype with a few counts. The chain is built from TRBV20-1 and TRBJ2-3, with TRBD2 identical over 10 bases. Germline CDR1 DFQATT, CDR2 SNEGSKA (reference sequence). The junction had 14 bases not matched to a gene; V was cut back by 5 bases and J by 6 bases. CDR3 length: 16 amino acids. The CDR3 loop reads CSAVKRTSGWSDTQYF. For the CDR3, the DNA is TGCAGTGCTGTTAAAAGGACTAGCGGTTGGTCGGATACGCAGTATTTT.

This clonotype was seen more than once but under ten times. The chain combines TRBV29-1 with TRBJ1-2; the D is unclear. This CDR3 has 13 amino acids. The V gene's germline CDR1 is SQVTM and CDR2 ANQGSEA. Trimming took off 0 bases at V and 8 bases at J, with 13 bases between the two ends. This CDR3 is CSVEDEWDLGYTF. CDR3 nucleotide sequence: TGCAGCGTTGAAGATGAGTGGGATTTAGGCTACACCTTC.

This clonotype turned up a few times. The rearrangement uses TRBV5-1 and TRBJ2-1; 10 positions agree with TRBD2. The ends lost 4 bases at V and 4 bases at J; junction bases unmatched: 17. The CDR3 is 19 amino acids. Germline CDR1 is SGHRS and CDR2 is YFSETQ. CDR3 protein: CASSTRGLAGDPSYNEQFF. In DNA, the CDR3 is TGCGCCAGCAGCACACGAGGGCTAGCGGGAGATCCCTCTTACAATGAGCAGTTCTTC.

In regard to this clonotype: Germline is not matched at one junction end, which may reflect a read error. The chain is built from TRBV18 and TRBJ2-6; TRBD1 might be the D (5 bases). Looked up from germline, CDR1 is KGHSH and CDR2 is LQKENI. CDR3 length: 18 residues. The CDR3 coding sequence is TGTGCCAGCTCCATTACCGGAAACACTGCCTCTGGGGCCGACGTCCTGACTTTC. As protein: CASSITGNTASGADVLTF.

This chain uses TRBV20-1 with TRBJ2-1; D may be TRBD1 (6 bases). Trimming pared 2 bases from V and 10 bases from J, leaving 12 bases between. This CDR3 has 12 residues. Germline values: CDR1 DFQATT, CDR2 SNEGSKA (reference sequence). CDR3 sequence reads: CSARPGTIEQFF. In DNA form, the CDR3 reads TGCAGTGCTAGACCTGGGACAATAGAGCAGTTCTTC.

This clonotype turned up a few times. The chain couples TRBV4-1 to TRBJ1-2; the D is unclear. The germline CDR1 and CDR2 sequences are MGHRA and YSYEKL. There are 15 residues in the CDR3. V shed 1 base and J shed 7 bases, with 16 bases lying between them. The CDR3 sequence: CASSQVFRGVRGYTF. The CDR3 DNA reads as TGCGCCAGCAGCCAAGTTTTCCGGGGTGTGCGTGGCTACACCTTC.

The gene calls are TRBV6-5 and TRBJ2-3, with 9 bases identical to TRBD1. Trimming removed 5 bases from V and 4 bases from J; junction bases left unmatched: 4. Germline values: CDR1 MNHEY, CDR2 SVGAGI. CDR3 length equals 14 residues. CDR3 sequence: CASSPDRGADTQYF. The CDR3 DNA follows: TGTGCCAGCAGTCCTGACAGGGGGGCAGATACGCAGTATTTT.

This clonotype was counted once. The chain links TRBV28 to TRBJ2-7; TRBD2 aligns across 9 bases. The CDR3 contains 17 residues. The junction had 12 bases not matched to a gene; V was cut back by 0 bases and J by 6 bases. Germline CDR1 and CDR2: MDHEN and SYDVKM. The CDR3 is CASSLWLAGIEFSEQYF. The CDR3 nucleotides are TGTGCCAGCAGTTTATGGCTAGCGGGAATTGAGTTTTCCGAGCAGTACTTC.

This clonotype has only a few counts. As DNA, the CDR3 is TGTGCCAGCAGCGTAGGCCTAGCTGGAGACTCCTACGAGCAGTACTTC. As protein: CASSVGLAGDSYEQYF. The rearrangement uses TRBV9 and TRBJ2-7; a possible D gene is TRBD2 (5 bases). This CDR3 has 16 residues. V was pared by 0 bases and J by 0 bases, with 13 bases between. CDR1 is SGDLS, CDR2 YYNGEE, per germline.

This clonotype has just one count. In DNA, the CDR3 is TGTGCCAGCAGCCCGAGAAGCGGGGAAAACAATGAGCAGTTCTTC. It yields the protein CASSPRSGENNEQFF. The chain joins TRBV7-2 to TRBJ2-1; 7 positions agree with TRBD2. Trimming at V came to 5 bases and at J to 5 bases, leaving 9 bases not matched to a gene. The germline V gene has CDR1 SGHTA and CDR2 FQGNSA. This CDR3 is 15 amino acids long.

V and J are TRBV27 and TRBJ1-6; D is unresolved. CDR1 and CDR2 (germline): MNHEY, SMNVEV (reference sequence). CDR3 length: 18 amino acids. V gave up 2 bases and J gave up 8 bases, with 22 bases separating them. This CDR3 reads CASSLAQPRGSGHSPLHF. The CDR3 coding sequence is TGTGCCAGCAGTTTAGCTCAGCCACGCGGGAGTGGTCATTCACCCCTCCACTTT.

This clonotype was observed a few times. The genes are TRBV20-1 and TRBJ2-5; D might be TRBD2 (6 bases). Germline CDR1 DFQATT, CDR2 SNEGSKA (reference sequence). There are 14 residues in the CDR3. Trimming took 8 bases from V and 4 from J, leaving 20 bases between them. This chain's CDR3 is CSPLDAGRAETQYF. CDR3 DNA sequence: TGCAGTCCTCTCGATGCCGGGAGAGCAGAGACCCAGTACTTC.

This clonotype was counted a single time. The V call is TRBV10-3, the J call TRBJ1-2; D possibly corresponds to TRBD1 (5 bases). The V end was cut by 5 bases, the J end by 3 bases, with 19 bases between. Germline CDR1 and CDR2: ENHRY and SYGVKD. This CDR3 is 16 amino acids long. CDR3 nucleotides: TGTGCCATCAGTACTACAGGTGGGGACGATGACTATGGCTACACCTTC. It is translated as CAISTTGGDDDYGYTF.

The V call is TRBV20-1, the J call TRBJ2-7, with 9 bases identical to TRBD1. The trim removed 5 bases at V and 4 bases at J, leaving 6 bases unmatched. The CDR3 is made up of 13 amino acids. In germline, CDR1 is DFQATT, CDR2 SNEGSKA (reference sequence). Written as DNA, the CDR3 is TGCAGTGCTCGTACAGGGGGCGAGTACGAGCAGTACTTC. Its translation: CSARTGGEYEQYF.

Regarding this clonotype: Just one base apart from a much larger clone, this may be a read error. The chain has TRBV10-3 and TRBJ2-3, with 7 bases that match TRBD1. The CDR3 covers 14 residues. The germline gives CDR1 ENHRY, CDR2 SYGVKD. The V and J ends lost 11 bases and 2 bases, in that order; junction bases with no gene match: 10. Written as DNA, the CDR3 is TGTGCCGTACAGGGGACCTCTAACACAGATACGCAGTATTTT. It yields the protein CAVQGTSNTDTQYF.

V and J are TRBV27 and TRBJ2-7, with D possibly called TRBD1 or TRBD2 (5 bases each). Trimming took off 3 bases at V and 0 bases at J, with 12 bases between the two ends. The CDR3 has 15 residues. Germline values: CDR1 MNHEY, CDR2 SMNVEV (reference sequence). CDR3 protein: CASSFYGGSSYEQYF. The CDR3 DNA reads as TGTGCCAGCAGTTTTTATGGGGGTAGCTCCTACGAGCAGTACTTC.

This chain joins TRBV12-3 or TRBV12-4 and TRBJ2-3, with D perhaps given as TRBD1 or TRBD2 (5 bases each). The CDR3 runs 15 residues. V was pared by 7 bases and J by 0 bases, with 14 bases between. The chain's CDR3 is CASNSRGSSTDTQYF. The DNA of the CDR3 is TGTGCCAGCAACTCCCGGGGCTCAAGCACAGATACGCAGTATTTT.

This clonotype was seen only a few times. The genes are TRBV4-2 and TRBJ2-5, with unresolved D. This CDR3 is 14 amino acids long. Looked up from germline, CDR1 is LGHNA and CDR2 is YNFKEQ. The V end was cut by 0 bases, the J end by 5 bases, with 10 bases between. The CDR3 DNA reads TGTGCCAGCAGCCAAGACAAGCCTGGTGAGACCCAGTACTTC. Amino acid sequence: CASSQDKPGETQYF.

This chain links TRBV7-9 with TRBJ1-1, with D uncertain. This CDR3 has 10 amino acids. Per germline, CDR1 SEHNR and CDR2 FQNEAQ (reference sequence). Trimming cost V 2 bases and J 5 bases, with 0 bases left between them. Written as DNA, the CDR3 is TGTGCCAGCAGCTTAACTGAAGCTTTCTTT. This gives the protein CASSLTEAFF.

This clonotype was counted between two and nine times. V gene TRBV14 combines with J gene TRBJ2-1; 11 bases agree with TRBD2. Germline CDR1 is SGHDN and CDR2 is FVKESK. CDR3 length: 16 amino acids. V dropped 5 bases and J dropped 8; count of bases not matched to a gene: 11. CDR3 DNA sequence: TGTGCCAGCAGCTACTCGACCGGGACTAGCGGCCATGAGCAGTTCTTC. It specifies CASSYSTGTSGHEQFF.